A single sample is the source of the 26 T cell receptor beta chains below, sequenced in a study of shared clonotypes between healthy human individuals. The repertoire was sequenced with immunoSEQ multiplex PCR; TCRdb's copy has only in-frame clones and lacks some. The sample contains roughly 2.1 million clones, more than 85% of which appear only once. Cells designated naive CD8 were CD45RO-negative and were positively selected for CCR7, with terminally differentiated effector memory CD45RA+ cells excluded. Sequenced sample: naive CD8+ T cells from PBMCs. These receptors were taken from a man aged 18 to 35 in good health. Some clones in this sample may be carry-over from other donors' samples.

This clone was seen just once. This chain joins TRBV2 and TRBJ2-5, with D possibly called TRBD1 or TRBD2 (5 bases each). The J call is doubtful: the DNA matches TRBJ2-7 better. Germline CDR1 reads SNHLY; CDR2 reads FYNNEI. CDR3 length equals 15 residues. The CDR3 DNA reads as TGTGCCAGCAGCGGAACCGACAGAGGGTCCTACGAGCAGTACTTC. It yields the protein CASSGTDRGSYEQYF.

The chain joins TRBV5-6 to TRBJ1-5, with D possibly being TRBD1 (6 bases). V was trimmed by 2 bases and J by 4 bases, leaving 7 bases between them. Germline values: CDR1 SGHDT, CDR2 YYEEEE. CDR3 length equals 13 residues. In nucleotides, the CDR3 is TGTGCCAGCAGCTTAGGACAGAATCAGCCCCAGCATTTT. Translating it yields CASSLGQNQPQHF.

This sequence joins TRBV25-1 and TRBJ1-2; D gene unclear. V lost 3 bases and J 4 bases, leaving 15 bases between the germline ends. The CDR3 totals 15 residues. The germline V gene has CDR1 MGHDK and CDR2 SYGVNS. CDR3 in amino acids: CASSDTTGGIYGYTF. The DNA of the CDR3 is TGTGCCAGCAGTGATACAACCGGAGGCATCTATGGCTACACCTTC.

The gene calls are TRBV13 and TRBJ1-1; D call uncertain. The germline V and J ends were trimmed by 6 bases and 4 bases, with 15 bases remaining between them. The CDR3 totals 14 residues. Germline V CDR1 and CDR2: PRHDT, FYEKMQ (reference sequence). In DNA form, the CDR3 reads TGTGCCAGCAGATCGGGGTCTGGTGTCACTGAAGCTTTCTTT. As protein: CASRSGSGVTEAFF.

V is TRBV9 and J is TRBJ1-2, with D perhaps matching TRBD1 (5 bases). The CDR3 sequence is 16 residues long. Germline V gene lookup returns CDR1 SGDLS and CDR2 YYNGEE. The V end was cut by 3 bases, the J end by 5 bases, with 20 bases between. Written as DNA, the CDR3 is TGTGCCAGCAGCGCCAGCCTCTCGGGGGGAGCTTATGGCTACACCTTC. This gives the protein CASSASLSGGAYGYTF.

This clone was seen just once. V is TRBV27 and J is TRBJ2-1; 7 bases agree with TRBD1. Germline values: CDR1 MNHEY, CDR2 SMNVEV (reference sequence). J lost 9 bases, V lost 5 bases, and 10 bases had no gene match. CDR3 size: 14 residues. The CDR3: CASSRTGQSGEQFF. The CDR3 DNA follows: TGTGCCAGCAGTAGAACGGGACAGAGTGGTGAGCAGTTCTTC.

The gene calls are TRBV27 and TRBJ1-2, with a possible D match to TRBD1 (6 bases). From germline, CDR1 is MNHEY and CDR2 SMNVEV (reference sequence). The V and J ends lost 0 bases and 4 bases respectively, with 15 bases between them. CDR3 length equals 16 residues. This CDR3 is CASSLSSAGVVYGYTF. In DNA form, the CDR3 reads TGTGCCAGCAGTTTATCTAGCGCAGGGGTTGTCTATGGCTACACCTTC.

The chain is built from TRBV15 and TRBJ2-1; 13 bases agree with TRBD2. Germline V gives CDR1 LNHNV, CDR2 YYDKDF (reference sequence). The CDR3 is 17 residues long. The V gene end was trimmed by 5 bases and the J gene end by 7 bases; junction bases not matched to a gene: 11. The CDR3 loop is CATSYSLTSGRLNEQFF. The CDR3 nucleotides read TGTGCCACCAGCTACTCCCTGACTAGCGGGAGGTTAAATGAGCAGTTCTTC.

V usage is TRBV18 and J usage is TRBJ2-1; 12 bases line up with TRBD2. The CDR3 length is 16 residues. V lost 4 bases to trimming and J lost 4 bases; unmatched junction nucleotides: 5. The germline V gene encodes CDR1 KGHSH and CDR2 LQKENI. The DNA for the CDR3 is TGTGCCAGCTCACGGACTAGCGGGACGACTTACAATGAGCAGTTCTTC. This gives the protein CASSRTSGTTYNEQFF.

CDR3 residues: CASKYRDRGNTGELFF. Here the CDR3 DNA reads TGTGCCAGTAAATACCGGGACAGGGGTAACACCGGGGAGCTGTTTTTT. The chain carries TRBV19 and TRBJ2-2; 10 bases fit TRBD1. With 7 bases clipped from V and 2 bases from J, the junction kept 7 bases outside the gene matches. The CDR3 is made up of 16 amino acids. Germline V gene sequence: CDR1 LNHDA, CDR2 SQIVND (reference sequence). The whole variable domain, remainder taken from reference TRBV19 and TRBJ2-2, is DGGITQSPKYLFRKEGQNVTLSCEQNLNHDAMYWYRQDPGQGLRLIYYSQIVNDFQKGDIAEGYSVSREKKESFPLTVTSAQKNPTAFYLCASKYRDRGNTGELFFGEGSRLTVL.

Comment on this clone: The same CDR3 arises from other DNA sequences in this sample as well. CDR3 nucleotide sequence: TGTGCCATCAGTGAAGTTGGAAATCAGCCCCAGCATTTT. Translation gives CAISEVGNQPQHF. The chain links TRBV10-3 to TRBJ1-5; D uncertain. Germline CDR1 and CDR2: ENHRY and SYGVKD. CDR3 size: 13 residues. Trimming pared 3 bases from V and 4 bases from J, leaving 7 bases between.

V is TRBV30 and J is TRBJ2-3; tentative D call: TRBD2 (5 bases). The CDR3 loop spans 16 amino acids. Germline V lookup: CDR1 GTSNPN, CDR2 SVGIG (reference sequence). Between the trimmed V and J ends, which lost 0 bases and 5 bases, there was a span of 18 bases. The CDR3 region is CAWSVRSMGEGDTQYF. The DNA for the CDR3 is TGTGCCTGGAGTGTTAGGAGTATGGGAGAGGGAGATACGCAGTATTTT.

This chain joins TRBV10-3 and TRBJ1-2; TRBD1 matches 10 bases. Trimming took 3 bases from V and 5 from J; bases not matched to a gene: 9. Germline lookup yields CDR1 ENHRY and CDR2 SYGVKD. This CDR3 is 16 amino acids long. In nucleotides, the CDR3 is TGTGCCATCAGTGATTGGGACAGGGGTGATGAGTATGGCTACACCTTC. Translated, it gives CAISDWDRGDEYGYTF.

In DNA, the CDR3 is TGTGCCAGCAGCCAAGGGACAGGGAGACTCTTCGATAACACTGAAGCTTTCTTT. It encodes CASSQGTGRLFDNTEAFF. This chain links TRBV4-2 with TRBJ1-1; 8 bases align to TRBD1. CDR1 LGHNA and CDR2 YNFKEQ come from the germline V gene. The CDR3 extends over 18 amino acids. V lost 1 base and J lost 2; bases outside the gene matches: 12.

The chain combines TRBV15 with TRBJ2-1, with 8 bases that match TRBD1. Germline V CDR1 and CDR2: LNHNV, YYDKDF (reference sequence). The V gene end was trimmed by 3 bases and the J gene end by 3 bases; junction bases not matched to a gene: 4. This CDR3 region has 15 residues. The CDR3: CATSSRDRSYNEQFF. DNA for the CDR3: TGTGCCACCAGCAGCCGGGACAGGAGCTACAATGAGCAGTTCTTC.

The chain carries TRBV13 and TRBJ1-5; D gene uncertain. Germline loops: CDR1 PRHDT, CDR2 FYEKMQ (reference sequence). This CDR3 contains 13 residues. The V end was cut by 3 bases, the J end by 7 bases, with 10 bases between. CDR3 protein: CASSLGLGQPQHF. CDR3 sequence (DNA): TGTGCCAGCAGCTTGGGCCTTGGCCAGCCCCAGCATTTT. The variable domain in full, with the rest retrieved from reference TRBV13 and TRBJ1-5, is AAGVIQSPRHLIKEKRETATLKCYPIPRHDTVYWYQQGPGQDPQFLISFYEKMQSDKGSIPDRFSAQQFSDYHSELNMSSLELGDSALYFCASSLGLGQPQHFGDGTRLSIL.

The gene calls are TRBV19 and TRBJ2-2; tentative D call: TRBD1 (6 bases). The CDR3 loop spans 14 amino acids. Germline CDR1 LNHDA, CDR2 SQIVND (reference sequence). With 4 bases removed from V and 2 bases from J, the gap between germline ends came to 8 bases. CDR3: CASSTQGNTGELFF. Written as DNA, the CDR3 is TGTGCCAGTAGTACACAGGGCAACACCGGGGAGCTGTTTTTT.

This clone was detected a few times. The same CDR3 arises from other DNA sequences in this sample as well. DNA of the CDR3: TGTGCCAGCAGCCCAGGGACAGCTGAAGCTTTCTTT. It specifies CASSPGTAEAFF. The chain is built from TRBV7-9 and TRBJ1-1; 7 bases match TRBD1. With 5 bases clipped from V and 6 bases from J, the junction kept 3 bases outside the gene matches. Looked up from germline, CDR1 is SEHNR and CDR2 is FQNEAQ (reference sequence). The CDR3 extends over 12 amino acids.

The V gene is TRBV19, the J gene TRBJ1-3, with D possibly being TRBD1 (5 bases). V was pared by 5 bases and J by 3 bases, with 11 bases between. The germline gives CDR1 LNHDA, CDR2 SQIVND (reference sequence). The CDR3 spans 14 residues. In DNA, the CDR3 is TGTGCCAGTAGTGTCCGGACACTTGGAAACACCATATATTTT. Residues: CASSVRTLGNTIYF.

This clone appeared a single time. The chain employs TRBV5-1 and TRBJ2-7, with 8 bases identical to TRBD1. Germline lookup yields CDR1 SGHRS and CDR2 YFSETQ. The CDR3 has 15 residues. V gave up 4 bases and J gave up 4 bases; unmatched junction bases: 10. DNA for the CDR3: TGCGCCAGCAGCCCCAAGCAGGGGGCAGCGTACGAGCAGTACTTC. It specifies CASSPKQGAAYEQYF.

The rearrangement links TRBV27 to TRBJ1-2; TRBD1 agrees at 7 bases. The germline V gene has CDR1 MNHEY and CDR2 SMNVEV (reference sequence). V gave up 2 bases and J gave up 8 bases; unmatched junction bases: 8. This CDR3 comprises 14 residues. CDR3 protein: CASSLGGGSGGYTF. The CDR3 bases are TGTGCCAGCAGTTTAGGAGGGGGCTCGGGAGGCTACACCTTC.

V gene TRBV28 combines with J gene TRBJ2-1; TRBD2 agrees at 12 bases. Unmatched junction bases numbered 7, after V lost 6 bases and J lost 7 bases. The CDR3 sequence is 15 residues long. Germline CDR1 is MDHEN and CDR2 is SYDVKM. CDR3 DNA sequence: TGTGCCAGCAGCTTGCGACTAGCGGGAGATAATGAGCAGTTCTTC. It translates to CASSLRLAGDNEQFF.

This sequence joins TRBV9 and TRBJ2-7; D remains unclear. The length of the CDR3 is 15 residues. Germline assignment: CDR1 SGDLS and CDR2 YYNGEE. The V and J ends lost 2 bases and 2 bases respectively, with 14 bases between them. The CDR3 here is CASSVTYGAAYEQYF. As DNA, the CDR3 is TGTGCCAGCAGCGTGACTTATGGCGCCGCCTACGAGCAGTACTTC.

V is TRBV7-6 and J is TRBJ1-4; D remains ambiguous. This CDR3 spans 13 amino acids. V lost 0 bases and J 5 bases, leaving 4 bases between the germline ends. Looked up from germline, CDR1 is SGHVS and CDR2 is FNYEAQ. The DNA for the CDR3 is TGTGCCAGCAGCTTAGCGCAGAATGAAAAACTGTTTTTT. Translated: CASSLAQNEKLFF.

As regards this clone: In the same sample, other DNA sequences code for this CDR3. This sequence joins TRBV4-1 and TRBJ2-7; 12 positions agree with TRBD2. This CDR3 region has 15 residues. In germline, CDR1 is MGHRA, CDR2 YSYEKL. V shed 4 bases, J shed 3 bases, and the junction held 4 bases outside the gene matches. DNA of the CDR3: TGCGCCAGCAGCCCTCTACTAGCGGGAGGCTACGAGCAGTACTTC. It translates to CASSPLLAGGYEQYF.

This sequence joins TRBV27 and TRBJ1-1; 7 bases match TRBD1. Germline CDR1 and CDR2: MNHEY and SMNVEV (reference sequence). V lost 6 bases and J lost 1; bases outside the gene matches: 8. The CDR3 has 15 residues. The chain's CDR3 is CASSFMGQRNTEAFF. The DNA for the CDR3 is TGTGCCAGCAGCTTTATGGGACAGAGGAACACTGAAGCTTTCTTT.